Here is one T cell receptor (beta chain) with its context. The time point: blood 4 weeks post-SBRT, at nephrectomy. As to treatment: 15 Gy SBRT to primary tumor, nephrectomy 4 weeks later. The CDR3 loop spans 13 amino acids. Germline CDR1 KGHSH, CDR2 LQKENI. The V end lost 5 bases, the J end lost 2 bases, and 8 bases lay between the germline ends. Repertoires were generated with immunoSEQ multiplex PCR, while TCRdb's copy carries only in-frame clones and drops some. The repertoire holds some 80,000 clones, with 70% to 90% as singletons. This sample is drawn from a study of radiation and T cells in renal cell carcinoma.

The genes are TRBV18 and TRBJ2-3; the D is unclear. Sequenced material: blood, taken from a patient whose treatment included radiotherapy and nephrectomy. The source of this sequence is a woman between 55 and 75 years old with renal cell carcinoma. The CDR3 nucleotides read TGTGCCAGCTCAGCTATACCCACAGATACGCAGTATTTT. As protein: CASSAIPTDTQYF.